This TCR beta chain is from a study of T cells in Graves' hyperthyroidism and ophthalmopathy. The germline V gene encodes CDR1 MNHEY and CDR2 SVGAGI. There are 15 residues in the CDR3. Trimming left V 6 bases short and J 7 bases short, with 22 bases between. TCR beta CDR3 sequences were amplified from RNA transcripts. With the HTBI primer set, the TCR CDR3 went through a first round of RT-PCR. TCRdb reprocessed the multiplex PCR reads with MiXCR, giving one entry per CDR3 protein. Altogether 30,000 to 40,000 distinct CDR3 sequences are present, about 49% being singletons, with the ten largest covering approximately 6.2%. Exclusions: uncontrolled infection, other autoimmune disease, pregnancy, lactation. This clonotype was seen repeatedly, ten times or more.

The sample comprised blood. The rearrangement joins TRBV6-5 to TRBJ2-7; D might be TRBD1 or TRBD2, each matching 7 bases. The TCR was taken from a woman aged 45-59 years with Graves' hyperthyroidism that later progressed to Graves' ophthalmopathy. The CDR3 region is CASSPTGTAGREQYF. In DNA form, the CDR3 reads TGTGCCAGCAGCCCTACCGGGACAGCGGGAAGGGAGCAGTACTTC.